These 31 T cell receptor beta chains were sequenced from one sample in a study of T cells in Graves' hyperthyroidism and ophthalmopathy. Template material for amplifying TCR beta CDR3 regions consisted of RNA transcripts. RT-PCR in the first round (using the HTBI primer set) targeted the TCR CDR3. Using its own MiXCR run on the multiplex PCR reads, TCRdb lists one record per CDR3 protein. This sample has around 250,000 distinct CDR3 sequences, with roughly 15% found just once. Material: blood. The receptor source for this set is a woman in her forties with Graves' hyperthyroidism that later progressed to Graves' ophthalmopathy.

This clonotype has ten or more counts. The chain couples TRBV7-9 to TRBJ2-2; possible D gene TRBD1, 5 bases. The V end lost 10 bases, the J end lost 1 base, and 16 bases lay between the germline ends. CDR3 length equals 15 residues. CDR1 is SEHNR and CDR2 is FQNEAQ in the germline V gene (reference sequence). CDR3 DNA: TGTGCCACACCTGGACAATTCTGGAACACCGGGGAGCTGTTTTTT. Its translation: CATPGQFWNTGELFF. Full variable domain (outside the CDR3, taken from reference TRBV7-9 and TRBJ2-2): DTGVSQNPRHKITKRGQNVTFRCDPISEHNRLYWYRQTLGQGPEFLTYFQNEAQLEKSRLLSDRFSAERPKGSFSTLEIQRTEQGDSAMYLCATPGQFWNTGELFFGEGSRLTVL.

CDR3 DNA sequence: TGTGCCAGCAGCTTGGGTCGGACAGGGCTGGGCTACACCTTC. Translating it yields CASSLGRTGLGYTF. The rearrangement joins TRBV11-2 to TRBJ1-2; TRBD1 aligns across 8 bases. The CDR3 is 14 residues long. V dropped 3 bases and J dropped 8; count of bases not matched to a gene: 8. The germline V gene encodes CDR1 SGHAT and CDR2 FQNNGV.

This clonotype was observed at least ten times. The J gene is TRBJ2-7, the V gene TRBV2, with a weak D call TRBD2 (6 bases). The length of the CDR3 is 11 residues. Germline V lookup: CDR1 SNHLY, CDR2 FYNNEI. Trimming stripped 11 bases from V and 7 bases from J, with 15 bases between. The DNA for the CDR3 is TGTGCCGGGAGACTAGTCGATGAGCAGTACTTC. It yields the protein CAGRLVDEQYF. Drawing the rest from reference TRBV2 and TRBJ2-7, the complete variable domain is EPEVTQTPSHQVTQMGQEVILRCVPISNHLYFYWYRQILGQKVEFLVSFYNNEISEKSEIFDDQFSVERPDGSNFTLKIRSTKLEDSAMYFCAGRLVDEQYFGPGTRLTVT.

The table lists this clonotype with many counts. The chain recombines TRBV10-3 with TRBJ2-7; 12 bases agree with TRBD2. Per germline, CDR1 ENHRY and CDR2 SYGVKD. J was trimmed by 3 bases and V by 4 bases; bases with no gene match: 4. This CDR3 is built from 15 residues. The CDR3 loop reads CAISAPTSGSYEQYF. The CDR3 DNA is TGTGCCATCAGTGCCCCGACTAGCGGGAGCTACGAGCAGTACTTC.

This clonotype has at least ten counts. J is TRBJ2-6 and V is TRBV30; 10 bases are a match to TRBD1. This CDR3 is built from 19 residues. The germline CDR1 and CDR2 sequences are GTSNPN and SVGIG (reference sequence). V was clipped by 3 bases and J by 2 bases; unmatched bases: 13. In DNA form, the CDR3 reads TGTGCCTGGAGCAGGCGGGTAGGGACAGGGGTTACTGGGGCCAACGTCCTGACTTTC. Translated, it gives CAWSRRVGTGVTGANVLTF.

At least ten counts were recorded for this clonotype. The chain is built from TRBV10-3 and TRBJ2-1; 7 nucleotides line up with TRBD1. With V trimmed by 4 bases and J by 0 bases, 0 bases remained unmatched. The germline V gene has CDR1 ENHRY and CDR2 SYGVKD. The CDR3 has 14 amino acids. CDR3: CAISGTGSYNEQFF. The CDR3 DNA reads TGTGCCATCAGTGGGACAGGCTCCTACAATGAGCAGTTCTTC.

The J gene is TRBJ1-2, the V gene TRBV9; tentative D call: TRBD1 (5 bases). V was shortened by 2 bases and J by 0 bases, with 8 bases between the two germline ends. CDR1 SGDLS and CDR2 YYNGEE come from the germline V gene. This CDR3 contains 14 residues. CDR3 coding DNA: TGTGCCAGCAGCGTGGGGCAGGCTAACTATGGCTACACCTTC. Translating it yields CASSVGQANYGYTF.

This clonotype came up many times. V usage is TRBV3-1 and J usage is TRBJ2-7; the match to TRBD1 covers 9 bases. CDR1 is LGHDT and CDR2 is YNNKEL in the germline V gene (reference sequence). V lost 5 bases, J lost 3 bases, and 8 bases stayed unmatched. This CDR3 has 15 amino acids. CDR3 sequence reads: CASSETTGQGYEQYF. CDR3 DNA sequence: TGTGCCAGCAGCGAGACCACGGGACAGGGCTACGAGCAGTACTTC.

This clonotype was seen repeatedly, ten times or more. The rearrangement links TRBV19 to TRBJ1-5; TRBD1 aligns across 9 bases. Germline V gives CDR1 LNHDA, CDR2 SQIVND (reference sequence). The CDR3 is 14 residues long. Trimming cost V 10 bases and J 4 bases; bases outside gene matches: 8. This chain's CDR3 is CATNRQGGNQPQHF. The CDR3 region has the DNA TGTGCCACCAACCGACAGGGGGGAAATCAGCCCCAGCATTTT.

This clonotype appeared many times. An end of the junction differs from the germline gene, which may be a read error. The gene calls are TRBV6-1 and TRBJ1-1; D is uncertain. This CDR3 is built from 15 residues. From germline, CDR1 is MNHNS and CDR2 SASEGT. CDR3 protein: CASSEAVQAPTAAFF. DNA for the CDR3: TGTGCCAGCAGTGAAGCGGTCCAAGCCCCTACTGCAGCTTTCTTT.

V usage is TRBV28 and J usage is TRBJ1-2; possible D gene TRBD1, 6 bases. Germline V CDR1 and CDR2: MDHEN, SYDVKM. The CDR3 covers 14 residues. CDR3: CALSRGTPNYGYTF. In nucleotides, the CDR3 is TGTGCTCTAAGTAGGGGGACCCCAAACTATGGCTACACCTTC.

With regard to this clonotype: One end of the junction fails to match germline, which may point to a read error. This sequence joins TRBV19 and TRBJ2-7, with D hard to call. The germline V gene encodes CDR1 LNHDA and CDR2 SQIVND (reference sequence). This CDR3 comprises 12 residues. The CDR3 is CASSGHPYDQYF. Here the CDR3 DNA reads TGTGCCAGTAGTGGTCACCCCTACGACCAGTACTTC.

This clonotype was picked up a small number of times. The genes are TRBV19 and TRBJ2-1, with 10 bases fitting TRBD1. V lost 8 bases, J lost 9 bases, and 7 bases stayed unmatched. The CDR3 is made up of 13 amino acids. Germline CDR1 reads LNHDA; CDR2 reads SQIVND (reference sequence). CDR3 coding DNA: TGTGCCAGTTCGGGACAGGGGTTGGGTGAGCAGTTCTTC. Its protein product is CASSGQGLGEQFF. The full variable domain, with the rest looked up from reference TRBV19 and TRBJ2-1, is DGGITQSPKYLFRKEGQNVTLSCEQNLNHDAMYWYRQDPGQGLRLIYYSQIVNDFQKGDIAEGYSVSREKKESFPLTVTSAQKNPTAFYLCASSGQGLGEQFFGPGTRLTVL.

V and J are TRBV6-1 and TRBJ1-2; 10 positions agree with TRBD1. Germline loops: CDR1 MNHNS, CDR2 SASEGT. This CDR3 is built from 14 residues. Germline trimming cut 3 bases from V and 7 bases from J; bases unmatched to any gene: 5. This CDR3 is CASSEPRTGGGYTF. Written as DNA, the CDR3 is TGTGCCAGCAGTGAGCCCCGGACAGGGGGTGGCTACACCTTC.

This clonotype was counted ten times or more. The chain carries TRBV19 and TRBJ2-7; no reliable D call. Per the germline V gene, CDR1 is LNHDA and CDR2 is SQIVND (reference sequence). V was cut by 3 bases and J by 2 bases, with 14 bases left in between. The length of the CDR3 is 15 residues. CDR3 coding DNA: TGTGCCAGTAGTATTGCTGAGTGGGGTCCCTACGAGCAGTACTTC. It codes for CASSIAEWGPYEQYF.

The chain employs TRBV6-1 and TRBJ1-5; 7 nucleotides agree with TRBD1. CDR1 and CDR2 (germline): MNHNS, SASEGT. The CDR3 spans 17 residues. Unmatched junction bases numbered 17, after V lost 6 bases and J lost 6 bases. CDR3 region: CASRAFGQARAAQPQHF. The CDR3 DNA reads as TGTGCCAGCAGAGCCTTCGGACAGGCCCGGGCAGCTCAGCCCCAGCATTTT.

This clonotype has a count of ten or more. The chain couples TRBV7-3 to TRBJ2-5; unclear D gene. Trimming removed 2 bases at V and 3 bases at J, with 7 bases between. Germline V gives CDR1 SGHTA, CDR2 FQGTGA. The CDR3 is 13 amino acids. The CDR3 loop reads CASSLVPEETQYF. The CDR3 region has the DNA TGTGCCAGCAGCTTAGTCCCAGAAGAGACCCAGTACTTC.

This clonotype showed up many times. This chain uses TRBV11-1 with TRBJ2-1, with 11 positions matching TRBD2. The CDR3 is made up of 16 amino acids. Trimming took 2 bases from V and 5 from J; bases not matched to a gene: 5. The germline V gene has CDR1 SGHAT and CDR2 FQDESV (reference sequence). The CDR3 DNA sequence: TGTGCCAGCAGCTTACCGGGACTAGCGGTAAACAATGAGCAGTTCTTC. Translation: CASSLPGLAVNNEQFF.

V is TRBV3-1 and J is TRBJ2-2; TRBD2 agrees at 8 bases. There are 16 residues in the CDR3. Trimming took 4 bases from V and 7 from J; bases not matched to a gene: 11. CDR1 LGHDT and CDR2 YNNKEL come from the germline V gene (reference sequence). Here the CDR3 DNA reads TGTGCCAGCAGCCGTTCACGGGAGGGCCGGGACGGGGAGCTGTTTTTT. This encodes CASSRSREGRDGELFF.

On this clonotype itself: One end of the junction fails to match germline, which may point to a read error. The chain recombines TRBV5-1 with TRBJ2-5; D might be TRBD1 (6 bases). Germline V gene data show CDR1 as SGHRS and CDR2 as YFSETQ. The length of the CDR3 is 12 residues. The CDR3: CASSFPGATQYF. For the CDR3, the DNA is TGTGCCAGCAGCTTCCCAGGGGCGACCCAGTACTTC.

This clonotype was found many times. The chain employs TRBV5-4 and TRBJ2-7; D not resolved. Trimming took 4 bases from V and 4 from J, leaving 18 bases between them. CDR3 length: 15 amino acids. From germline, CDR1 is SGHNT and CDR2 YYREEE (reference sequence). The CDR3 coding sequence is TGTGCCAGCAGCCTGGACCTTGTAGGAACGTACGAGCAGTACTTC. Protein sequence: CASSLDLVGTYEQYF.

In its sample, this clonotype was seen many times. V and J are TRBV3-1 and TRBJ1-4; no clear D gene. Trimming shortened V by 0 bases and J by 4 bases, and 18 bases separated the two germline ends. Germline-derived CDR1 and CDR2 are LGHDT and YNNKEL (reference sequence). This CDR3 is built from 18 residues. This CDR3 is CASSQDGYGVAGNEKLFF. The DNA of the CDR3 is TGTGCCAGCAGCCAAGATGGTTATGGAGTTGCGGGTAATGAAAAACTGTTTTTT. Supplemented by reference TRBV3-1 and TRBJ1-4, the full variable domain reads DTAVSQTPKYLVTQMGNDKSIKCEQNLGHDTMYWYKQDSKKFLKIMFSYNNKELIINETVPNRFSPKSPDKAHLNLHINSLELGDSAVYFCASSQDGYGVAGNEKLFFGSGTQLSVL.

In this sample, this clonotype turned up a few times. The chain employs TRBV6-2 or TRBV6-3 and TRBJ1-6; D is undetermined. V gave up 8 bases and J gave up 0 bases, with 5 bases separating them. There are 13 residues in the CDR3. The germline V gene has CDR1 MNHEY and CDR2 SVGEGT. CDR3 amino acids: CASFPSYNSPLHF. CDR3 DNA sequence: TGTGCCAGCTTTCCCTCCTATAATTCACCCCTCCACTTT.

There are many counts of this clonotype. The V and J genes are TRBV6-5 and TRBJ1-4; D unresolved. The CDR3 has 14 residues. With 0 bases removed from V and 13 bases from J, the gap between germline ends came to 15 bases. Germline V CDR1 and CDR2: MNHEY, SVGAGI. The CDR3 DNA follows: TGTGCCAGCAGTTACTCTCCGGGCACTCAGATACTGTTTTTT. It translates to CASSYSPGTQILFF.

Concerning this clonotype itself: A much larger clone differs from this one at a single base, so this may be a read error. In this CDR3 the conserved last residue, phenylalanine or tryptophan, is missing, so a read error is likely. This chain links TRBV5-1 with TRBJ1-4; no definite D call. V was pared by 3 bases and J by 0 bases, with 9 bases between. Germline CDR1 and CDR2: SGHRS and YFSETQ. The CDR3 has 15 residues. CDR3 in amino acids: CASSSTITTNEKLFS. CDR3 nucleotides: TGCGCCAGCAGCTCGACGATTACAACTAATGAAAAACTGTTTTCT.

This clonotype was observed many times. The rearrangement links TRBV14 to TRBJ2-7, with a possible D match to TRBD1 (6 bases). The V and J ends lost 4 bases and 3 bases respectively, with 10 bases between them. CDR1 and CDR2 (germline): SGHDN, FVKESK. CDR3 size: 13 residues. This CDR3 is CASSRGQLYEQYF. CDR3 DNA sequence: TGTGCCAGCAGCCGAGGACAGCTCTACGAGCAGTACTTC.

This clonotype has at least ten counts. The V gene is TRBV10-2, the J gene TRBJ1-1, with TRBD1 matching over 8 bases. The germline gives CDR1 WSHSY, CDR2 SAAADI. This CDR3 contains 15 residues. V trimming: 5 bases; J trimming: 2 bases; junction bases outside the gene matches: 7. The CDR3 sequence is CASSSPDRANTEAFF. CDR3 DNA sequence: TGCGCCAGCAGTTCTCCGGACAGGGCCAACACTGAAGCTTTCTTT.

The chain employs TRBV5-6 and TRBJ2-5; 9 bases are shared with TRBD2. Trimming at V came to 0 bases and at J to 2 bases, leaving 8 bases not matched to a gene. Germline values: CDR1 SGHDT, CDR2 YYEEEE. The CDR3 extends over 17 amino acids. For the CDR3, the DNA is TGTGCCAGCAGCTTGGGGCTAGCGGGATATGGTCAAGAGACCCAGTACTTC. This encodes CASSLGLAGYGQETQYF.

This clonotype was found a few times. The rearrangement joins TRBV13 to TRBJ2-7; D remains ambiguous. The CDR3 consists of 17 residues. The germline V gene encodes CDR1 PRHDT and CDR2 FYEKMQ (reference sequence). Trimming shortened V by 0 bases and J by 1 base, and 16 bases separated the two germline ends. The CDR3 DNA sequence: TGTGCCAGCAGCTTAGGGTTCCAGCCGGGCAGTTCCTACGAGCAGTACTTC. Amino acids: CASSLGFQPGSSYEQYF.

CDR3 bases: TGTGCCAGCATTGGGACTAGCGGGAGGGCCTCCTACAATGAGCAGTTCTTC. The encoded protein is CASIGTSGRASYNEQFF. This sequence joins TRBV2 and TRBJ2-1; 16 positions match TRBD2. The CDR3 totals 17 residues. With V trimmed by 7 bases and J by 0 bases, 3 bases remained unmatched. CDR1 is SNHLY and CDR2 is FYNNEI in the germline V gene.

This clonotype was observed at least ten times. V is TRBV27 and J is TRBJ2-7; no reliable D call. V gave up 0 bases and J gave up 0 bases, with 9 bases separating them. Germline V CDR1 and CDR2: MNHEY, SMNVEV (reference sequence). CDR3 size: 15 residues. In DNA form, the CDR3 reads TGTGCCAGCAGTTTATCGGACGGAAGCTCCTACGAGCAGTACTTC. Encoded protein: CASSLSDGSSYEQYF.